The present TCR beta chain was sequenced within a study of cytomegalovirus exposure and HLA in healthy donors. Comment on this clone: The target antigen is unknown.

Study results and caveats: Segments of the TCR beta V type were, in most cases, productive about 87% or about 30% of the time in an earlier analysis.

Researchers ran the PCR with 60 Vbeta and 13 Jbeta primers. This table comes from immunoSEQ multiplex PCR, and its TCRdb copy is limited to in-frame clones, with some not included. The sample holds roughly 120,000 clones, around three quarters seen once. This CDR3 region has 19 residues. After removal of 7 bases from V and 3 bases from J, the junction contained 16 bases not matched to a gene. The germline gives CDR1 SEHNR, CDR2 FQNEAQ (reference sequence). Sequences were obtained from PBMCs. The TCR comes from a man aged 18-30 years in good health and CMV-seropositive. The chain carries TRBV7-9 and TRBJ2-3, with 13 positions matching TRBD2. The CDR3 DNA reads as TGTGCCAGCACGATTTCACGACTAGCGGGGGGTTTGGTTACAGATACGCAGTATTTT. Amino acids: CASTISRLAGGLVTDTQYF.